These T cell receptor beta chains were read from a single sample in a study of radiotherapy plus CTLA-4 blockade in lung cancer. The protocol was immunoSEQ multiplex PCR, while the TCRdb copy is restricted to in-frame clones and leaves out a portion. The data hold over 80,000 clones, with about four fifths observed a single time. The specimen was peripheral blood, collected from a patient treated with radiotherapy plus ipilimumab. These receptors all stem from a human donor with non-small cell lung cancer who had stable disease on radiotherapy plus ipilimumab. The CDR3 runs from the conserved cysteine through the conserved F or W. The D gene is left open where the match is weak. Rows may omit the clone size; those that give it use once, few, many or a size class.

J gene: TRBJ2-7
D gene: .
V gene: TRBV6-6
clone size: .
CDR3 protein: CASRLAPITYEQYF
CDR3 DNA: TGTGCCAGCCGTCTAGCGCCCATTACCTACGAGCAGTACTTC

J gene: TRBJ1-1
D gene: .
V gene: TRBV7-9
clone size: .
CDR3 protein: CASSLGVMAEAFF
CDR3 DNA: TGTGCCAGCAGCTTAGGGGTAATGGCTGAAGCTTTCTTT

J gene: TRBJ2-2
D gene: .
V gene: TRBV9
clone size: .
CDR3 protein: CASSVATGNTGELFF
CDR3 DNA: TGTGCCAGCAGCGTAGCTACGGGGAACACCGGGGAGCTGTTTTTT

J gene: TRBJ2-1
D gene: .
V gene: TRBV7-3
clone size: .
CDR3 protein: CASSLEGGFSYNEQFF
CDR3 DNA: TGTGCCAGCAGCTTAGAAGGAGGGTTCTCCTACAATGAGCAGTTCTTC

J gene: TRBJ2-2
D gene: TRBD2
V gene: TRBV7-3
clone size: .
CDR3 protein: CASSPSGTSGSMGELFF
CDR3 DNA: TGTGCCAGCAGCCCCTCGGGGACTAGCGGGAGCATGGGGGAGCTGTTTTTT

J gene: TRBJ2-3
D gene: TRBD2
V gene: TRBV10-1
clone size: .
CDR3 protein: CASSESIGLADTQYF
CDR3 DNA: TGCGCCAGCAGTGAGTCGATCGGACTAGCGGATACGCAGTATTTT

J gene: TRBJ2-1
D gene: .
V gene: TRBV12-2
clone size: once
CDR3 protein: CTSRLAGIGSYNEQFF
CDR3 DNA: TGTACAAGTCGCTTAGCGGGGATTGGCTCCTACAATGAGCAGTTCTTC

J gene: TRBJ1-2
D gene: .
V gene: TRBV2
clone size: .
CDR3 protein: CASTPDGAEHRF
CDR3 DNA: TGTGCCAGCACTCCAGACGGGGCAGAACACCGCTTC

J gene: TRBJ1-1
D gene: TRBD1
V gene: TRBV6-1
clone size: .
CDR3 protein: CASKVYRGMTEAFF
CDR3 DNA: TGTGCCAGCAAGGTATACAGGGGTATGACTGAAGCTTTCTTT

J gene: TRBJ2-7
D gene: TRBD1
V gene: TRBV6-5
clone size: .
CDR3 protein: CASRPGQGSTYEQYF
CDR3 DNA: TGTGCCAGCAGACCTGGACAGGGGTCGACCTACGAGCAGTACTTC

J gene: TRBJ2-7
D gene: TRBD2
V gene: TRBV7-9
clone size: .
CDR3 protein: CASRSGTSGRGEQYF
CDR3 DNA: TGTGCCAGCAGATCCGGGACTAGCGGGAGAGGGGAGCAGTACTTC

J gene: TRBJ2-1
D gene: .
V gene: TRBV7-3
clone size: .
CDR3 protein: CASSPGRNNEQFF
CDR3 DNA: TGTGCCAGCAGCCCGGGACGAAACAATGAGCAGTTCTTC

J gene: TRBJ1-6
D gene: TRBD1
V gene: TRBV28
clone size: .
CDR3 protein: CASRNLAVGTGLPQSPLHF
CDR3 DNA: TGTGCCAGCAGGAACCTAGCGGTCGGGACAGGGCTTCCCCAATCACCCCTCCACTTT

J gene: TRBJ2-1
D gene: .
V gene: TRBV29-1
clone size: .
CDR3 protein: CSHYRGGNEQFF
CDR3 DNA: TGCAGCCATTACAGGGGAGGCAATGAGCAGTTCTTC

J gene: TRBJ1-6
D gene: TRBD1
V gene: TRBV30
clone size: .
CDR3 protein: CASGQGVSSYNSPLHF
CDR3 DNA: TGTGCCTCGGGACAGGGGGTGAGCTCCTATAATTCACCCCTCCACTTT

J gene: TRBJ1-1
D gene: .
V gene: TRBV30
clone size: .
CDR3 protein: CAWSGADRAFF
CDR3 DNA: TGTGCCTGGAGCGGGGCCGATAGAGCTTTCTTT

J gene: TRBJ1-2
D gene: TRBD1
V gene: TRBV7-9
clone size: .
CDR3 protein: CASSLERAGGYGYTF
CDR3 DNA: TGTGCCAGCAGCTTAGAGCGGGCAGGGGGCTATGGCTACACCTTC

J gene: TRBJ1-5
D gene: .
V gene: TRBV19
clone size: .
CDR3 protein: CASSPAPLANQPQHF
CDR3 DNA: TGTGCCAGTAGCCCCGCACCGCTAGCGAATCAGCCCCAGCATTTT

J gene: TRBJ2-3
D gene: .
V gene: TRBV30
clone size: .
CDR3 protein: CASGFDTQYF
CDR3 DNA: TGTGCTTCAGGGTTTGATACGCAGTATTTT

J gene: TRBJ2-7
D gene: .
V gene: TRBV5-6
clone size: .
CDR3 protein: CASSLDAGGEQYF
CDR3 DNA: TGTGCCAGCAGCCTGGACGCTGGAGGCGAGCAGTACTTC

J gene: TRBJ2-3
D gene: .
V gene: TRBV14
clone size: .
CDR3 protein: CASSIRTRSTDTQYF
CDR3 DNA: TGTGCCAGCAGCATACGGACCCGGAGCACAGATACGCAGTATTTT

J gene: TRBJ1-1
D gene: .
V gene: TRBV18
clone size: .
CDR3 protein: CASSPPGSRETEAFF
CDR3 DNA: TGTGCCAGCTCACCCCCGGGGTCGAGGGAAACTGAAGCTTTCTTT